The rows below give T cell receptor beta chains drawn from one sample of a study of cytomegalovirus exposure and HLA in healthy donors. Assay: immunoSEQ multiplex PCR; the TCRdb copy retains only in-frame clones and omits some. Among approximately 160,000 clones listed, 77% were seen once. The sample comprised PBMCs. The receptors stem from a woman between 25 and 40 years old in good health and CMV-seronegative. CDR3s include the opening cysteine and the closing phenylalanine or tryptophan. A D gene is named only where the DNA matches it firmly. The size field is filled for only some rows; it gives once, few, many or a size class.

>TRBV7-8|TRBJ1-3|-|-
TGTGCCAGCAGCTTAGCTGGCCTTGTCGGAAACACCATATATTTT
CASSLAGLVGNTIYF
>TRBV5-1|TRBJ1-1|-|-
TGCGCCAGCAGGGAGGCTGACACTGAAGCTTTCTTT
CASREADTEAFF
>TRBV27|TRBJ2-7|TRBD1|once
TGTGCCAGCAGTTTATTAGGGGGGACAGGGATTTCCGAGCAGTACTTC
CASSLLGGTGISEQYF
>TRBV27|TRBJ2-7|TRBD1|-
TGTGCCAGCAGTGAGGGACAGGGTCATTCACTTTACGAGCAGTACTTC
CASSEGQGHSLYEQYF
>TRBV27|TRBJ1-3|-|-
TGTGCCAGCAGTTTAAGGGGGTCTGGAAACACCATATATTTT
CASSLRGSGNTIYF
>TRBV6-5|TRBJ1-1|-|-
TGTGCCAGCAGTACGTCAGGGACTGAAGCTTTCTTT
CASSTSGTEAFF
>TRBV5-1|TRBJ2-7|TRBD2|-
TGCGCCAGCAGCCACGGACTAGCGGAGTCCTACGAGCAGTACTTC
CASSHGLAESYEQYF
>TRBV4-1|TRBJ2-7|-|-
TGCGCCAGCAGAGCTACCGCCTCCTACGAGCAGTACTTC
CASRATASYEQYF
>TRBV5-1|TRBJ1-2|TRBD1|-
TGCGCCAGCAGCTTGGCCCGGACAGGGGCGGGAGGCTACACCTTC
CASSLARTGAGGYTF
>TRBV19|TRBJ2-1|-|-
TGTGCCAGTAGTATAGGGACACGCTCCTACAATGAGCAGTTCTTC
CASSIGTRSYNEQFF
>TRBV5-6|TRBJ2-1|-|few
TGTGCCAGCAGCTTGGGCGGACTAATGGGCAATGAGCAGTTCTTC
CASSLGGLMGNEQFF
>TRBV7-2|TRBJ2-7|TRBD2|-
TGTGCCAGCAGCTCCTGGACTAGCGGGAGGGCCAAATTCTACGAGCAGTACTTC
CASSSWTSGRAKFYEQYF
>TRBV4-2|TRBJ2-7|-|-
TGTGCCAGCAGCCAAGAACCGGGGGATACCTACGAGCAGTACTTC
CASSQEPGDTYEQYF
>TRBV6-5|TRBJ2-7|-|once
TGTGCCAGCAGTTACTCCGGTGAATCCTACGAGCAGTACTTC
CASSYSGESYEQYF
>TRBV5-1|TRBJ1-1|-|-
TGCGCCAGCGGCGTTAGCGGGGACTACACTGAAGCTTTCTTT
CASGVSGDYTEAFF
>TRBV27|TRBJ1-1|-|-
TGTGCCAGCAGTTCTACCGGGACAACCACTGAAGCTTTCTTT
CASSSTGTTTEAFF
>TRBV4-1|TRBJ1-6|TRBD1|-
TGCGCCAGCAGCCCCGGGACAGGCTATAATTCACCCCTCCACTTT
CASSPGTGYNSPLHF
>TRBV29-1|TRBJ2-4|TRBD2|once
TGCAGCGTTGTAGGGTTGCGGGAGGGCCAAAACATTCAGTACTTC
CSVVGLREGQNIQYF
>TRBV2|TRBJ2-7|TRBD2|-
TGTGCCAGCGGACGACTAGCGTCGTCCTACGAGCAGTACTTC
CASGRLASSYEQYF
>TRBV9|TRBJ2-7|TRBD2|-
TGTGCCAGCTCCGCGGGAGTTGACTCCTACGAGCAGTACTTC
CASSAGVDSYEQYF
>TRBV6-1|TRBJ2-5|-|few
TGTGCCAGCAGTGAAGCGCAGGGGCTGGAGACCCAGTACTTC
CASSEAQGLETQYF
>TRBV19|TRBJ1-5|TRBD1|-
TGTGCCAATAGCACCGGGACAGGGGTTAGCAATCAGCCCCAGCATTTT
CANSTGTGVSNQPQHF
>TRBV19|TRBJ1-1|TRBD1|-
TGTGCCAGTAGCATGAGGGACAGGGACACTGAAGCTTTCTTT
CASSMRDRDTEAFF
>TRBV29-1|TRBJ2-7|-|-
TGCAGCGTTGACGGCAGCGCCTACGAGCAGTACTTC
CSVDGSAYEQYF
>TRBV7-3|TRBJ1-6|-|-
TGTGCCAGCAGCTTTAACAGAAATTCACCCCTCCACTTT
CASSFNRNSPLHF
>TRBV6-1|TRBJ1-4|-|once
TGTGCCAGCAGTGAAGGCCCGGGCCTGGGACTTGAAAAACTGTTTTTT
CASSEGPGLGLEKLFF
>TRBV9|TRBJ2-5|-|-
TGTGCCAGCAGCGTAGAAGGATACGCGGGGACCCAGTACTTC
CASSVEGYAGTQYF
>TRBV7-9|TRBJ1-2|TRBD1|-
TGTGCCAGCAGCTTACCGGGACAGGGTAACTATGGCTACACCTTC
CASSLPGQGNYGYTF
>TRBV4-1|TRBJ1-5|-|-
TGCGCCAGCAGCCAAGAAAACGCGCCTCAGCCCCAGCATTTT
CASSQENAPQPQHF
>TRBV28|TRBJ2-1|-|-
TGTGCCAGCAGTTTTTTGGACACCTACAATGAGCAGTTCTTC
CASSFLDTYNEQFF
>TRBV30|TRBJ2-7|-|-
TGTGCCTGGGGCGGATCTTACGAGCAGTACTTC
CAWGGSYEQYF
>TRBV21-1|TRBJ1-2|-|-
TGTGCCAGCAGCAAAGATATCGGGACAGGCTATGGCTACACCTTC
CASSKDIGTGYGYTF
>TRBV13|TRBJ2-1|-|-
TGTGCCAGCAGCCCGCGACAGGGGAGGGGCTACAATGAGCAGTTCTTC
CASSPRQGRGYNEQFF
>TRBV5-4|TRBJ2-7|-|-
TGTGCCAGCAGCTCCCCCAGGGGCTACCACGAGCAGTACTTC
CASSSPRGYHEQYF
>TRBV27|TRBJ1-1|-|-
TGTGCCAGCAGTTTTAATGATCGAACAGGGAAATTCTTT
CASSFNDRTGKFF
>TRBV2|TRBJ1-4|TRBD1|few
TGTGCCAGCAGTGACGTGGACAGGGTATCTAATGAAAAACTGTTTTTT
CASSDVDRVSNEKLFF
>TRBV18|TRBJ2-7|-|-
TGTGCCAGCTCACCCCAGGCAAGCTCCTACGAGCAGTACTTC
CASSPQASSYEQYF
>TRBV5-5|TRBJ2-2|TRBD1|-
TGTGCCAGCAGCTTAAGGACAGGGCCCGGGGAGCTGTTTTTT
CASSLRTGPGELFF
>TRBV19|TRBJ2-2|TRBD1|-
TGTGCCAGTAGGGTCCTGGGGACAGCGACCCACACCGGGGAGCTGTTTTTT
CASRVLGTATHTGELFF
>TRBV5-1|TRBJ2-7|TRBD2|once
TGCGCCAGCAGCTTAGTACTAGCGGGGACCTACGAGCAGTACTTC
CASSLVLAGTYEQYF